This T cell receptor (beta chain) originates from a study of OX40 agonist ivuxolimab in advanced cancers. A single count supports this clone. Distinct nucleotide sequences in the sample also encode this CDR3. Assay used: immunoSEQ multiplex PCR; TCRdb lists only in-frame clones, some missing. Of 90,000 to 100,000 clones listed, roughly 80% are singletons. The V end was cut by 8 bases, the J end by 6 bases, with 5 bases between. Germline V CDR1 and CDR2: MNHEY, SMNVEV (reference sequence). The CDR3 loop spans 11 amino acids. This specimen consisted of CD4+ or CD8+ T cells sorted from blood, obtained in a trial of the OX40 agonist ivuxolimab. The gene calls are TRBV27 and TRBJ1-6; a possible D gene is TRBD1 (5 bases). The receptor's source is an adult with an advanced solid tumor such as melanoma, head and neck, liver or kidney cancer. The CDR3 coding sequence is TGTGCCAGCGGGGGTAATTCACCCCTCCACTTT. It encodes CASGGNSPLHF.